This TCR beta chain was captured in a study of T cell repertoires in cytomegalovirus infection (dated by TCRdb to about 2019). At the level of the whole study: The peptide stimulations were aimed at well-studied HLA-B-restricted epitopes as well as recently identified HLA-C-restricted CMV epitopes, whose presentation resists viral immunomodulation. Donor HLA type was relevant to the analysis, because carriage of CMV infection together with the matching HLA type was indicated by public TCR beta signatures.

Explained via the paper, the treatment or condition label denotes: in vitro stimulation with specific CMV peptide epitopes to enrich CMV-specific T cells. Sequencing took place on an Illumina HiSeq 1500. The raw public reads went through TCRdb reprocessing: fastp at Q25, MiXCR clone calling, in-frame beta chains kept. For every CDR3 protein sequence, its rows merge into one entry that carries the most common genes and DNA. This sample lists fewer than 850,000 distinct CDR3 sequences; roughly 29% were detected once. About an eighth of the sample belongs to the ten largest clones. The CDR3 sequence holds 14 residues, the cysteine and phenylalanine included. The kept DNA is CDR3 alone, 42 bases in frame from the first base. Based on the germline V gene, the CDR1 and CDR2 sequences are MNHNS and SASEGT. Trimming costs V 1 base and J 1 base, and their ends lie 7 bases apart. This clonotype has a handful of counts. It has no known antigen specificity. The input lacks base qualities; no much larger clone sits a single base away.

Overall results and qualifications from the work: The ex vivo response was dominated by HLA-C-restricted CMV-specific TCR beta clonotypes, which also provided the single most frequent clonotype in two of eight donors. Cumulative frequency of public TCR beta family members discriminated carriers of CMV infection plus the relevant HLA type in this cohort and an independent 352-donor cohort.

The sequence is built from TRBV6-1 and TRBJ1-1; the D gene remains uncertain. The material sequenced was cultured CD8+ T cells from PBMCs, taken from culture after CMV antigen stimulation. The clonotype comes from a human donor in good health (CMV status not recorded). Some clones in this sample may be carry-over from other donors' samples. CDR3 protein: CASSEVTPNTEAFF. Here is the DNA: TGTGCCAGCAGTGAAGTTACCCCGAACACTGAAGCTTTCTTT.